Following are 9 T cell receptor beta chains from one sample sequenced in a study of Graves' ophthalmopathy and Graves' hyperthyroidism. Beta-chain TCR CDR3 regions were amplified from RNA transcripts. RT-PCR was first run with HTBI primers, then multiplex PCR in a second round. TCRdb redid the calling of the multiplex PCR reads with MiXCR, one entry per CDR3 protein. The table shows over 200,000 distinct CDR3 sequences, with 25% to 30% occurring only once. The sequenced sample was peripheral blood. All receptors come from a man aged 45 to 65 with Graves' ophthalmopathy.

This clonotype occurred many times. The gene calls are TRBV10-3 and TRBJ2-7, with 8 bases fitting TRBD2. CDR3 length: 14 residues. The germline V gene has CDR1 ENHRY and CDR2 SYGVKD. J lost 1 base, V lost 10 bases, and 9 bases had no gene match. CDR3 sequence reads: CATQREGPSYEQYF. Here the CDR3 DNA reads TGTGCCACCCAACGGGAGGGCCCTTCCTACGAGCAGTACTTC.

This chain uses TRBV30 with TRBJ1-6, with 10 bases aligning to TRBD1. J lost 7 bases, V lost 2 bases, and 11 bases had no gene match. Germline V gene sequence: CDR1 GTSNPN, CDR2 SVGIG (reference sequence). The CDR3 sequence is 17 residues long. The CDR3 DNA follows: TGTGCCTGGAGTAGGGAGACAGGGGGCGCGGGGAATTCACCCCTCCACTTT. It specifies CAWSRETGGAGNSPLHF.

The chain uses TRBV6-4 and TRBJ1-1, with TRBD1 matching 8 bases. The length of the CDR3 is 13 residues. V lost 7 bases and J lost 3; bases outside the gene matches: 4. In germline, CDR1 is MRHNA, CDR2 SNTAGT. CDR3 residues: CASKQTGDTEAFF. CDR3 nucleotides: TGTGCCAGCAAACAGACAGGGGACACTGAAGCTTTCTTT.

V and J are TRBV12-3 or TRBV12-4 and TRBJ1-1; the D is unclear. V was shortened by 4 bases and J by 2 bases, with 14 bases between the two germline ends. The CDR3 runs to 15 residues. Here the CDR3 reads CASSSQRTGNTEAFF. The DNA of the CDR3 is TGTGCCAGCAGTTCCCAAAGGACGGGTAACACTGAAGCTTTCTTT.

Many counts were recorded for this clonotype. The chain joins TRBV19 to TRBJ1-2; the D gene is possibly TRBD1 (6 bases). CDR1 is LNHDA, CDR2 SQIVND, per germline (reference sequence). This CDR3 has 12 residues. V dropped 7 bases and J dropped 6 bases, with 12 bases sitting between them. The CDR3 loop reads CASTGQRNGYTF. For the CDR3, the DNA is TGTGCCAGTACCGGACAGAGGAATGGCTACACCTTC. The entire variable domain, with the rest obtained from reference TRBV19 and TRBJ1-2, is as follows: DGGITQSPKYLFRKEGQNVTLSCEQNLNHDAMYWYRQDPGQGLRLIYYSQIVNDFQKGDIAEGYSVSREKKESFPLTVTSAQKNPTAFYLCASTGQRNGYTFGSGTRLTVV.

This clonotype was counted between two and nine times. This chain joins TRBV28 and TRBJ1-5, with 7 bases matching TRBD1. This CDR3 is built from 16 residues. Trimming at V came to 3 bases and at J to 0 bases, leaving 5 bases not matched to a gene. The V gene's germline CDR1 is MDHEN and CDR2 SYDVKM. The CDR3 region is CASSFHRQGSNQPQHF. For the CDR3, the DNA is TGTGCCAGCAGTTTCCATCGACAGGGTAGCAATCAGCCCCAGCATTTT.

This clonotype was detected once. The CDR3 here is CASSLGPGSPYEQYF. The CDR3 bases are TGTGCCAGCAGCTTAGGCCCGGGGAGCCCCTACGAGCAGTACTTC. The V gene is TRBV7-2, the J gene TRBJ2-7, with D possibly being TRBD2 (5 bases). CDR1 and CDR2 (germline): SGHTA, FQGNSA. V was shortened by 1 base and J by 2 bases, with 12 bases between the two germline ends. The CDR3 loop spans 15 amino acids.

At least ten counts were recorded for this clonotype. This chain joins TRBV6-2 or TRBV6-3 and TRBJ1-2, with D unresolved. The germline CDR1 and CDR2 sequences are MNHEY and SVGEGT. V was cut by 5 bases and J by 2 bases, with 3 bases left in between. This CDR3 is 11 amino acids long. Here the CDR3 reads CASSANYGYTF. The CDR3, as DNA: TGTGCCAGCAGTGCGAACTATGGCTACACCTTC.

The V call is TRBV6-2 or TRBV6-3, the J call TRBJ2-7; TRBD2 is a possible D gene (6 bases). Trimming left V 4 bases short and J 0 bases short, with 19 bases between. Looked up from germline, CDR1 is MNHEY and CDR2 is SVGEGT. This CDR3 spans 17 amino acids. In DNA, the CDR3 is TGTGCCAGCAGTTGGGAAACCAGGGACTCGAGCTCCTACGAGCAGTACTTC. Residues: CASSWETRDSSSYEQYF.